The 10 T cell receptor beta chains below were found in one sample sequenced in a study of T-cell reconstitution after alpha-beta-depleted transplantation in children. TCRbeta library construction was performed incorporating unique molecular identifiers. One entry per CDR3 protein, called by TCRdb with MiXCR from the PCR reads. The data contain about 470,000 distinct CDR3 sequences, 43% of them seen just once; the ten biggest clones take up approximately 25%. The sample here was PBMCs, taken before TCRalphabeta/CD19-depleted stem cell transplant. The receptors stem from a girl aged 2-10 years with aplastic anemia, due to receive a stem cell transplant.

In this sample, this clonotype turned up many times. This chain connects TRBV6-5 to TRBJ2-3, with D possibly matching TRBD1 (5 bases). CDR1 is MNHEY and CDR2 is SVGAGI in the germline V gene. Trimming took off 0 bases at V and 2 bases at J, with 9 bases between the two ends. This CDR3 is 15 amino acids long. CDR3 loop: CASSYSAGPTDTQYF. In DNA form, the CDR3 reads TGTGCCAGCAGTTACTCGGCAGGGCCCACAGATACGCAGTATTTT.

The chain has TRBV6-5 and TRBJ2-2, with 7 bases identical to TRBD1. V shed 4 bases, J shed 4 bases, and the junction held 9 bases outside the gene matches. The germline CDR1 and CDR2 sequences are MNHEY and SVGAGI. The CDR3 spans 16 residues. This chain's CDR3 is CASSLTGSLFTGELFF. CDR3 in DNA: TGTGCCAGCAGTTTGACAGGGAGCCTATTCACCGGGGAGCTGTTTTTT.

This clonotype was counted between two and nine times. The rearrangement uses TRBV12-3 or TRBV12-4 and TRBJ1-2, with D maybe TRBD1 (6 bases). Trimming removed 5 bases from V and 7 bases from J, with 20 bases in between. This CDR3 comprises 15 residues. The CDR3 loop reads CASSHAETGSVGYTF. CDR3 DNA: TGTGCCAGCAGTCACGCCGAGACAGGTTCCGTTGGCTACACCTTC.

The CDR3 sequence is CASSLVQGLNTEAFF. In DNA form, the CDR3 reads TGTGCCAGCAGTTTAGTGCAGGGGTTGAACACTGAAGCTTTCTTT. The chain combines TRBV12-3 or TRBV12-4 with TRBJ1-1; D possibly corresponds to TRBD1 (6 bases). Trimming cost V 1 base and J 0 bases, with 9 bases left between them. CDR3 size: 15 residues.

This rearrangement joins TRBV4-1 to TRBJ1-2, with no clear D. V lost 4 bases to trimming and J lost 4 bases, with 10 bases between them. The CDR3 is 13 residues long. Germline CDR1 reads MGHRA; CDR2 reads YSYEKL. CDR3 DNA: TGCGCCAGCAGCCCAACTGGGAGCTATGGCTACACCTTC. Translation gives CASSPTGSYGYTF.

This chain joins TRBV29-1 and TRBJ1-1, with D hard to call. In germline, CDR1 is SQVTM, CDR2 ANQGSEA. Trimming took 7 bases from V and 0 from J, leaving 12 bases between them. The length of the CDR3 is 13 residues. This chain's CDR3 is CSAGGRMNTEAFF. CDR3 DNA sequence: TGCAGCGCCGGTGGCAGAATGAACACTGAAGCTTTCTTT. Based on the CDR3 plus reference TRBV29-1 and TRBJ1-1, the full variable domain is SAVISQKPSRDICQRGTSLTIQCQVDSQVTMMFWYRQQPGQSLTLIATANQGSEATYESGFVIDKFPISRPNLTFSTLTVSNMSPEDSSIYLCSAGGRMNTEAFFGQGTRLTVV.

In its sample, this clonotype was seen a few times. The chain joins TRBV19 to TRBJ1-2; 8 bases align to TRBD1. The germline CDR1 and CDR2 sequences are LNHDA and SQIVND (reference sequence). J lost 6 bases, V lost 6 bases, and 15 bases had no gene match. This CDR3 is built from 16 residues. The CDR3 here is CASSPTGQGRRNGYTF. The CDR3 nucleotides read TGTGCCAGTAGCCCGACCGGACAGGGAAGAAGAAATGGCTACACCTTC.

The sample holds many counts of this clonotype. The chain uses TRBV25-1 and TRBJ2-5, with 10 nucleotides matching TRBD1. The CDR3 is made up of 16 amino acids. V shed 1 base, J shed 1 base, and the junction held 3 bases outside the gene matches. The germline V gene encodes CDR1 MGHDK and CDR2 SYGVNS. This CDR3 is CASSEFRTGGQETQYF. Here the CDR3 DNA reads TGTGCCAGCAGTGAATTTAGGACAGGGGGCCAAGAGACCCAGTACTTC.

This clonotype occurred many times. This sequence joins TRBV12-3 or TRBV12-4 and TRBJ2-7; 7 nucleotides agree with TRBD2. This CDR3 is 13 amino acids long. V shed 4 bases, J shed 2 bases, and the junction held 2 bases outside the gene matches. CDR3 coding DNA: TGTGCCAGCAGTTCCAGCGGGGCCTACGAGCAGTACTTC. Encoded protein: CASSSSGAYEQYF.

This clonotype was counted many times. V is TRBV11-2 and J is TRBJ2-7; no clear D. V was pared by 4 bases and J by 2 bases, with 15 bases between. The germline V gene encodes CDR1 SGHAT and CDR2 FQNNGV. This CDR3 is 15 amino acids long. The CDR3 loop reads CASSSRLAAPYEQYF. The DNA of the CDR3 is TGTGCCAGCAGCTCCCGCTTAGCTGCACCCTACGAGCAGTACTTC. The full variable domain, completed using reference TRBV11-2 and TRBJ2-7, is EAGVAQSPRYKIIEKRQSVAFWCNPISGHATLYWYQQILGQGPKLLIQFQNNGVVDDSQLPKDRFSAERLKGVDSTLKIQPAKLEDSAVYLCASSSRLAAPYEQYFGPGTRLTVT.